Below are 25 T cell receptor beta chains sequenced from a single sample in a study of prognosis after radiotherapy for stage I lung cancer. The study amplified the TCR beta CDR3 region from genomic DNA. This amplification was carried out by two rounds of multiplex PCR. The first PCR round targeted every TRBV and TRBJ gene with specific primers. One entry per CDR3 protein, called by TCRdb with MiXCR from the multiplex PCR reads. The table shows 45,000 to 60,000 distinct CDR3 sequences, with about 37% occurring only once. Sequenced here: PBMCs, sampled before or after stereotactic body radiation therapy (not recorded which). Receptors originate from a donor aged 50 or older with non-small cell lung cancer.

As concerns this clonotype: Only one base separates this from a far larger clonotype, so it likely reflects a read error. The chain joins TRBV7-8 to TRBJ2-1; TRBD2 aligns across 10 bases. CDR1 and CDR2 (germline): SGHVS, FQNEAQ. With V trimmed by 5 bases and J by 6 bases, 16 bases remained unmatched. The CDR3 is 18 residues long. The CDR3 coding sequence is TGTGCCAGCAGCCCCGGGACTAGCGTGAGGGCCTTACGCAATGAGCAGTTCTTC. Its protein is CASSPGTSVRALRNEQFF.

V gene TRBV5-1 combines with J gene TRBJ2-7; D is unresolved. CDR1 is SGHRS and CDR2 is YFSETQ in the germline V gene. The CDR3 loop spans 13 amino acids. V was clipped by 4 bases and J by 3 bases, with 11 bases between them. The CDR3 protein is CASSKGSNYEQYF. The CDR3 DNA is TGCGCCAGCAGCAAAGGGTCGAACTACGAGCAGTACTTC.

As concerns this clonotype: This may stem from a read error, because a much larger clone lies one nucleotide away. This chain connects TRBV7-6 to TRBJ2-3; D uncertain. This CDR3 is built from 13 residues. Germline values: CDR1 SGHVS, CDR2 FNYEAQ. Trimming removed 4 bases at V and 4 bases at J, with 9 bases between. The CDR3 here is CASSSRTSDTQYF. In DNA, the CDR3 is TGTGCCAGCAGCTCGCGGACGTCAGATACGCAGTATTTT.

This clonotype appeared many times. CDR3 loop: CASTRNTNSYEQYF. CDR3 coding DNA: TGTGCCAGCACTCGTAACACTAATTCCTACGAGCAGTACTTC. The chain recombines TRBV12-3 or TRBV12-4 with TRBJ2-7; unclear D gene. V lost 7 bases to trimming and J lost 1 base, with 14 bases between them. CDR3 size: 14 residues.

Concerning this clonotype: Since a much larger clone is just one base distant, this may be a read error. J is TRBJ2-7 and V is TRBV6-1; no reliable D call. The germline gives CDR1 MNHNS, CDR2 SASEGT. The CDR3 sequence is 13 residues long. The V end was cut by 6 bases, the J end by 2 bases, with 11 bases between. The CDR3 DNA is TGTGCCAGCAGGCCCGGCTCTGCCTACGAGCAGTACTTC. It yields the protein CASRPGSAYEQYF.

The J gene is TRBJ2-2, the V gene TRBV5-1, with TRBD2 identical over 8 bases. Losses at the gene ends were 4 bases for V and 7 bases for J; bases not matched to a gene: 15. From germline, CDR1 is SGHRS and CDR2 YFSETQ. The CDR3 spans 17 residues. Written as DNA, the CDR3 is TGCGCCAGCAGCCACGGACTGTCGGGAGGGCCGGGCGGGGAGCTGTTTTTT. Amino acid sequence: CASSHGLSGGPGGELFF.

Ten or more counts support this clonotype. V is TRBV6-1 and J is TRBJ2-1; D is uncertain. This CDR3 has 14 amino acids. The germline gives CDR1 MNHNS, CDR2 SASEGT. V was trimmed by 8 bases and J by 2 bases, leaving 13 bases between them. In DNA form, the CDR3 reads TGTGCCAGCGATGACGGTCGGACCTACAATGAGCAGTTCTTC. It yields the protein CASDDGRTYNEQFF.

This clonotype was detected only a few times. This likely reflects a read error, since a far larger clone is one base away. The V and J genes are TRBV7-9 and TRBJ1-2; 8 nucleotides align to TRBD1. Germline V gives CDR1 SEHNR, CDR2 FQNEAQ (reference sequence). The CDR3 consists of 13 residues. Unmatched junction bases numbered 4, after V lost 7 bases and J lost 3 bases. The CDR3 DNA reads TGTGCCAGCATCTTGGGACAGGACTATGGCTACACCTTC. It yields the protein CASILGQDYGYTF.

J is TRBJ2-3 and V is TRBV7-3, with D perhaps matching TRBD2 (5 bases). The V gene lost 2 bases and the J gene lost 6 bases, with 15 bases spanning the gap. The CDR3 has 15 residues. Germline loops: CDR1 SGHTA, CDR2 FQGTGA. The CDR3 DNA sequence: TGTGCCAGCAGCTTAGGGTCGGGGTTGGCGGATACGCAGTATTTT. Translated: CASSLGSGLADTQYF.

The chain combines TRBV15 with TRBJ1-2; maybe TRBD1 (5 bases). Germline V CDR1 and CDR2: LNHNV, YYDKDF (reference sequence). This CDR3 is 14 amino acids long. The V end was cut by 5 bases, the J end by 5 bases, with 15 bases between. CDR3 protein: CATSPRTSGYGYTF. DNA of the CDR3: TGTGCCACCAGCCCGCGGACATCTGGATATGGCTACACCTTC.

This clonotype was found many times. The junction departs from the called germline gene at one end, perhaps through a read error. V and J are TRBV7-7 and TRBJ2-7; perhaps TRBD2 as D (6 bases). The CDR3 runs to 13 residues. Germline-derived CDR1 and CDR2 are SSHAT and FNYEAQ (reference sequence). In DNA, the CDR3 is TGTGCTAGCAGCTCCAACTCCGGGGGCGAGCAGTACTTC. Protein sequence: CASSSNSGGEQYF.

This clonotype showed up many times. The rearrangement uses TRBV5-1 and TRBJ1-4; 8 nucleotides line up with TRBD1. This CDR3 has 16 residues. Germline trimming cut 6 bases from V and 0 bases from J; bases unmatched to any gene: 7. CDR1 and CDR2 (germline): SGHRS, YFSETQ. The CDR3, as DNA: TGCGCCAGCAAGACAGGGGAGGGGTCAACTAATGAAAAACTGTTTTTT. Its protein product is CASKTGEGSTNEKLFF.

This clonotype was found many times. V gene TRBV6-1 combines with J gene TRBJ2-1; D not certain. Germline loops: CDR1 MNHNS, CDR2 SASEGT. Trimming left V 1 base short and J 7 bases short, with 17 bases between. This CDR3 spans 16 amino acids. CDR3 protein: CASSEDGRTLGNEQFF. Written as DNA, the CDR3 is TGTGCCAGCAGTGAAGATGGACGAACCCTCGGGAATGAGCAGTTCTTC.

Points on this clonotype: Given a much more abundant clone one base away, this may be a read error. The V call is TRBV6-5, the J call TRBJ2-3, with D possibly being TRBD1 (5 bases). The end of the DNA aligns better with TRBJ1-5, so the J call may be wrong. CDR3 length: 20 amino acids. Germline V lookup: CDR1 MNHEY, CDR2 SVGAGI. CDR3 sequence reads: CASSSRGPGTSGGSTDTQHF. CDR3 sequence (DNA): TGTGCCAGCAGTTCCCGGGGACCCGGGACTAGCGGGGGGAGCACAGATACGCAGCATTTT.

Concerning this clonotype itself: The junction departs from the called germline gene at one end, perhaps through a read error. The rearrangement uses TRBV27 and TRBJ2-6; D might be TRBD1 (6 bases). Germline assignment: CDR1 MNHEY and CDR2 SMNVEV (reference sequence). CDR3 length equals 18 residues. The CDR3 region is CASSSLQGRISGANFLTF. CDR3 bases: TGTGCCAGCAGCTCGCTACAGGGACGGATTTCTGGGGCCAACTTCCTGACTTTC. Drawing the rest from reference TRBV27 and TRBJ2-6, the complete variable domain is EAQVTQNPRYLITVTGKKLTVTCSQNMNHEYMSWYRQDPGLGLRQIYYSMNVEVTDKGDVPEGYKVSRKEKRNFPLILESPSPNQTSLYFCASSSLQGRISGANFLTFGAGSRLTVL.

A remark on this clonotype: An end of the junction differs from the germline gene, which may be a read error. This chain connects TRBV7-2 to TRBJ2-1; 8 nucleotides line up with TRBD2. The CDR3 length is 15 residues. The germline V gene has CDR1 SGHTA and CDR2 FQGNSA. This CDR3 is CASSKGLAGVYEQSF. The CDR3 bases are TGTGCCAGCAGTAAAGGACTAGCAGGAGTCTATGAGCAGTCCTTC.

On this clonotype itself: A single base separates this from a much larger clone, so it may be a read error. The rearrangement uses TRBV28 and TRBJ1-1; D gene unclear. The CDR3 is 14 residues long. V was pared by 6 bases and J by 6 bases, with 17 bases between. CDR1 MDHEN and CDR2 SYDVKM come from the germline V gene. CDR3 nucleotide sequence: TGTGCCAGCAGCCTGGATGGCGGGGAGGCTGAAGCTTTCTTT. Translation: CASSLDGGEAEAFF. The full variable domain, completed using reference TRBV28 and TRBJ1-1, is DVKVTQSSRYLVKRTGEKVFLECVQDMDHENMFWYRQDPGLGLRLIYFSYDVKMKEKGDIPEGYSVSREKKERFSLILESASTNQTSMYLCASSLDGGEAEAFFGQGTRLTVV.

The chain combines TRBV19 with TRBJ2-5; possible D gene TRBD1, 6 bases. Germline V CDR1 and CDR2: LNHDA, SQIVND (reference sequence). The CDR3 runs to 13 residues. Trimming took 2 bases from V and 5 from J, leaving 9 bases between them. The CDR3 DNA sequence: TGTGCCAGTAGTATAACCAGGGGCGAGACCCAGTACTTC. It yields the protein CASSITRGETQYF.

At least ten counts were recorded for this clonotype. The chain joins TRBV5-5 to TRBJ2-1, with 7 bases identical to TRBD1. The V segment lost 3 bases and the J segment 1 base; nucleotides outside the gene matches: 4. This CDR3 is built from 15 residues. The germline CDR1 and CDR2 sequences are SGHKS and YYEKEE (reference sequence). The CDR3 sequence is CASSSGQLSYNEQFF. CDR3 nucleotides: TGTGCCAGCAGCTCGGGACAGCTTTCCTACAATGAGCAGTTCTTC.

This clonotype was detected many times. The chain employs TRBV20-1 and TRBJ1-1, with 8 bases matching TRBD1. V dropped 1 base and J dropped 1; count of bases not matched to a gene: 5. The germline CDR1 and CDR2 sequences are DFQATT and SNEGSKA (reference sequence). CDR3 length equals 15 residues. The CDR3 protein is CSARGPDRGNTEAFF. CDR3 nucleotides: TGCAGTGCTAGAGGACCCGACAGGGGGAACACTGAAGCTTTCTTT.

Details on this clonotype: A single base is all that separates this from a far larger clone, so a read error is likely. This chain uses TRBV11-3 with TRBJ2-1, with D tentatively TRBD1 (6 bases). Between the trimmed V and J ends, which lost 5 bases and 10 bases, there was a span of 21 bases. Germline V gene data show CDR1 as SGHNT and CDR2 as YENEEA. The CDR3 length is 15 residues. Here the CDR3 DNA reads TGTGCCAGCAGCCCTGAGGGGGAGACAGACGACGAGCAGTTCTTC. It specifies CASSPEGETDDEQFF.

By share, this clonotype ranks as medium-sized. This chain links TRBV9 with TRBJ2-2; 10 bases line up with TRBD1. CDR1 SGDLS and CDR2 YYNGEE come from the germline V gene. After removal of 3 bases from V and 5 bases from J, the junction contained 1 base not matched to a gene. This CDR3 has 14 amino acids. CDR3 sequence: CASSGGQGTGELFF. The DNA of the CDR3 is TGTGCCAGCAGCGGGGGACAGGGGACCGGGGAGCTGTTTTTT. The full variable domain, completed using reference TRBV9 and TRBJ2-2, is DSGVTQTPKHLITATGQRVTLRCSPRSGDLSVYWYQQSLDQGLQFLIQYYNGEERAKGNILERFSAQQFPDLHSELNLSSLELGDSALYFCASSGGQGTGELFFGEGSRLTVL.

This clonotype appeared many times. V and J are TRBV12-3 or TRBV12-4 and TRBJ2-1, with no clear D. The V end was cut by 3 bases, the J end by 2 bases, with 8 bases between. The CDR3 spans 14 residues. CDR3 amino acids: CASSFQATYNEQFF. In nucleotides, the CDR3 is TGTGCCAGCAGTTTCCAGGCAACCTACAATGAGCAGTTCTTC.

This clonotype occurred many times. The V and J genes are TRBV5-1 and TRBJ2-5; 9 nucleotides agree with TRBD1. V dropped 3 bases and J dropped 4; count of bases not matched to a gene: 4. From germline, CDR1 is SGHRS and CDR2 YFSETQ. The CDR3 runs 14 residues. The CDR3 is CASSSAGQGETQYF. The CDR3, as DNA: TGCGCCAGCAGCTCCGCGGGACAGGGAGAGACCCAGTACTTC.

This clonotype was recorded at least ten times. The CDR3 loop reads CASSPDRLRYTQYF. The DNA of the CDR3 is TGCGCCAGCAGCCCCGACAGGCTTAGGTATACGCAGTATTTT. The chain joins TRBV5-1 to TRBJ2-3; TRBD1 is a possible D gene (6 bases). From germline, CDR1 is SGHRS and CDR2 YFSETQ. V dropped 4 bases and J dropped 7 bases, with 16 bases sitting between them. The CDR3 has 14 residues.